This entry lists 6 T cell receptor beta chains sequenced from one sample in a study of T cells after yellow fever vaccination. Each CDR3 protein is one row after TCRdb ran MiXCR on the 5' RACE reads. The data hold some 500,000 distinct CDR3 sequences, with less than 15% observed a single time. This specimen consisted of PBMCs, obtained on the day of the yellow fever booster vaccination. Every receptor here comes from a man younger than 40 who received the YFV17D yellow fever vaccine.

This sequence joins TRBV12-3 or TRBV12-4 and TRBJ1-6, with D possibly matching TRBD1 (6 bases). V gave up 6 bases and J gave up 9 bases, with 18 bases separating them. The CDR3 length is 15 residues. This CDR3 is CASSLGAGSVSPLHF. CDR3 nucleotide sequence: TGTGCCAGCAGCCTGGGGGCAGGCAGTGTTTCACCCCTCCACTTT.

The table lists this clonotype with a few counts. The chain uses TRBV9 and TRBJ1-4; TRBD1 aligns across 12 bases. This CDR3 has 18 amino acids. Trimming cost V 4 bases and J 5 bases; bases outside gene matches: 12. Germline CDR1 is SGDLS and CDR2 is YYNGEE. In DNA form, the CDR3 reads TGTGCCAGCAGCCCGCGGGGGACAGGGGGCAGTGTCAATGAAAAACTGTTTTTT. Its protein is CASSPRGTGGSVNEKLFF.

This clonotype was seen a handful of times. DNA of the CDR3: TGCGCCAGCAGCTTGGGAGAGGGCGGCGACGAGCAGTACTTC. Amino acid sequence: CASSLGEGGDEQYF. This chain joins TRBV5-1 and TRBJ2-7, with TRBD2 as a possible D gene (5 bases). Germline CDR1 and CDR2: SGHRS and YFSETQ. This CDR3 region has 14 residues. V was pared by 0 bases and J by 5 bases, with 12 bases between.

This chain uses TRBV7-9 with TRBJ2-7; no firm D call. V was shortened by 3 bases and J by 5 bases, with 14 bases between the two germline ends. CDR1 and CDR2 (germline): SEHNR, FQNEAQ (reference sequence). The CDR3 is 14 amino acids. As DNA, the CDR3 is TGTGCCAGCAGCTTCTACTCCCGAGAGGACGAGCAGTACTTC. This codes for CASSFYSREDEQYF.

This clonotype was seen a handful of times. The V and J genes are TRBV5-4 and TRBJ1-1, with TRBD1 identical over 7 bases. Losses at the gene ends were 2 bases for V and 2 bases for J; bases not matched to a gene: 3. The CDR3 contains 14 residues. CDR1 and CDR2 (germline): SGHNT, YYREEE (reference sequence). CDR3 protein: CASSFDRVNTEAFF. Written as DNA, the CDR3 is TGTGCCAGCAGCTTCGACAGGGTTAACACTGAAGCTTTCTTT.

A few counts support this clonotype. The chain combines TRBV19 with TRBJ2-3; 8 bases fit TRBD2. CDR1 and CDR2 from the germline V gene are LNHDA and SQIVND (reference sequence). The J segment lost 5 bases and the V segment lost 4 bases, leaving 11 bases of the junction unmatched. The CDR3 is made up of 16 amino acids. Written as DNA, the CDR3 is TGTGCCAGTAGTAAGTTCGGGAGGGGCAATGAAGATACGCAGTATTTT. Protein sequence: CASSKFGRGNEDTQYF. Together with reference TRBV19 and TRBJ2-3, the CDR3 gives the full variable domain: DGGITQSPKYLFRKEGQNVTLSCEQNLNHDAMYWYRQDPGQGLRLIYYSQIVNDFQKGDIAEGYSVSREKKESFPLTVTSAQKNPTAFYLCASSKFGRGNEDTQYFGPGTRLTVL.